Listed below are T cell receptor beta chains from one sample, sequenced in a study of blood T cells in healthy people across ages. Each CDR3 protein gets one entry after TCRdb re-called the 5' RACE reads with MiXCR. The data show about 1.7 million distinct CDR3 sequences, with over 25% seen just once and 7.7% held by the top ten. Sequenced input: blood. These receptors were collected from a woman aged 25 to 39 in good health. Each CDR3 is given without its conserved first and last residue. Each record gives: V gene, J gene, clone size, CDR3 protein. Clone size, where shown, is once, few, many, or a class for clones that have expanded.

>TRBV7-2|TRBJ2-3|few
ASSPIGRVSADTQY
>TRBV10-3|TRBJ1-2|many
AIRTGGEAGYT
>TRBV5-6|TRBJ2-1|few
ASSSRRRGRNEQF
>TRBV10-3|TRBJ1-5|.
AISGTGSGQPQH
>TRBV10-1|TRBJ2-2|.
ASSEFNTGELF
>TRBV12-3/TRBV12-4|TRBJ2-3|few
ASSYRASVTDTQY
>TRBV15|TRBJ1-4|.
ATSRDPEGLPKLF
>TRBV12-3/TRBV12-4|TRBJ2-5|.
ASSLKTSGEGETQD
>TRBV4-3|TRBJ1-1|.
ASSQDTQPHTEAF
>TRBV18|.|few
ASFYRQGENYNEQY
>TRBV20-1|TRBJ2-1|many
SARVEPFVAKFYNEQF
>TRBV20-1|TRBJ1-4|.
SAILGQGTEKLF
>TRBV28|TRBJ1-2|few
ASSRPGGVTYGYT
>TRBV2|TRBJ2-4|once
ASSEAGRYISY
>TRBV21-1|TRBJ1-5|.
ASSTQPQH
>TRBV6-1|TRBJ1-2|few
ASSEAVGPIYGYT
>TRBV29-1|TRBJ1-2|.
SVEEGNGGGYT
>TRBV27|TRBJ1-1|.
ASSFSGRGEAF
>TRBV7-2|.|.
ASSRGRAESLETQY
>TRBV20-1|TRBJ1-2|.
SARDLGSNDYGYT
>TRBV28|TRBJ1-6|few
ATGSPLH
>TRBV7-2|TRBJ2-1|few
ASSLAQRSEQF
>TRBV20-1|TRBJ1-5|few
SARDTHSNQPQH
>TRBV12-3/TRBV12-4|TRBJ2-3|.
ASIPRRLGDAQY
>TRBV7-2|TRBJ1-1|few
ASSGHSMNTEAF
>TRBV28|TRBJ2-1|.
ASSQTASSSYNEQF
>TRBV20-1|TRBJ2-3|.
SARDWLFTGIDTQY
>TRBV5-4|TRBJ2-1|few
ASSLSASGVGEQF
>TRBV12-3/TRBV12-4|TRBJ2-7|few
ASSLKLQGYEQY
>TRBV7-2|TRBJ2-7|.
ASSETVRGTDSYEQY
>TRBV3-1|TRBJ2-7|.
ASSPGLARTSYEQY
>TRBV20-1|TRBJ2-3|few
SASIRDRGTDTQY
>TRBV15|TRBJ2-3|few
ATSRGGGAGRDTQY
>TRBV20-1|TRBJ2-3|.
GANGGLTSTDTQY
>TRBV5-1|TRBJ2-7|.
ASSLASGTGTEQY
>TRBV2|TRBJ1-5|.
ASGRSQNQPQH
>TRBV7-2|TRBJ2-5|many
ASSPTGQSNKETQY
>TRBV12-3/TRBV12-4|TRBJ2-1|few
ASSLTGAGEQF
>TRBV10-3|TRBJ1-5|.
AIRGPAENQPQH
>TRBV28|TRBJ2-1|few
ASSFRGGSYEQF
>TRBV11-2|TRBJ2-3|many
ASSPVAGGSTDTQY
>TRBV7-2|TRBJ2-3|many
ASSPSSGGFDTQY
>TRBV12-3/TRBV12-4|TRBJ2-7|few
ASTTGPAGSYEQY
>TRBV18|TRBJ1-5|.
ASSPPLGTRGSQPKH
>TRBV10-3|TRBJ2-1|.
AISGASDTLWDEQF
>TRBV28|TRBJ2-4|many
ASIPTQSSNIQY
>TRBV6-5|TRBJ2-5|many
ASSYGQSPKETQY
>TRBV4-1|TRBJ2-1|.
ASSQPRDRGLEQF
>TRBV12-3/TRBV12-4|TRBJ2-3|.
ASTTRDSIRDTQY
>TRBV6-1|TRBJ2-7|many
ASSGRDSSSYEQY
>TRBV6-5|TRBJ1-1|few
ASSYGGVRVLGTEAF
>TRBV3-1|TRBJ2-1|many
ASSPRVGGDEQF
>TRBV6-1|TRBJ1-5|.
ASSVDTTRSYSNQPQH